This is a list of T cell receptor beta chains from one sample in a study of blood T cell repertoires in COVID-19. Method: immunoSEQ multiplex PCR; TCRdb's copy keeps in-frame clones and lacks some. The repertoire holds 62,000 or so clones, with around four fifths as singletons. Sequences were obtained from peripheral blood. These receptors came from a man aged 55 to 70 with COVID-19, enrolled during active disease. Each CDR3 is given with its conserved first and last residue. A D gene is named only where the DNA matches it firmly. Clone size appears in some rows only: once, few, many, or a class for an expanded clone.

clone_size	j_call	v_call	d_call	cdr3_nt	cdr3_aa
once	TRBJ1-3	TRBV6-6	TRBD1	TGTGCCAGCAGACAGGGGTCTGGAAACACCATATATTTT	CASRQGSGNTIYF
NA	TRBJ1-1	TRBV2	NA	TGTGCCAGCAGTGGCTTACGGGACACTGAAGCTTTCTTT	CASSGLRDTEAFF
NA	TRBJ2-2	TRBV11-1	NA	TGTGCCAGCAGCCGGGACACCGCGAACACCGGGGAGCTGTTTTTT	CASSRDTANTGELFF
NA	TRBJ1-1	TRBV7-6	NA	TGTGCCAGCAGCAACAGGAACACTGAAGCTTTCTTT	CASSNRNTEAFF
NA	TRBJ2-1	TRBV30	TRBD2	TGTGCCTGGAGTAAGGGGCGGGGGGGCTCCAATGAGCAGTTCTTC	CAWSKGRGGSNEQFF
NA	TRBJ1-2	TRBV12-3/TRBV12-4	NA	TGTGCCAGCAGGGAAGGGGGGGCGCTTGGCTACACCTTC	CASREGGALGYTF
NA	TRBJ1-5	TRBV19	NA	TGTGCCAGTAGTATATTCGACAATAGCAATCAGCCCCAGCATTTT	CASSIFDNSNQPQHF
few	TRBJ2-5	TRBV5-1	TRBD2	TGCGCCAGCAGCTGGGGGACTAGCGGGATTGAGACCCAGTACTTC	CASSWGTSGIETQYF
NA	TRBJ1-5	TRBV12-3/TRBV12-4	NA	TGTGCCAGCAAGGAGAATAGCAATCAGCCCCAGCATTTT	CASKENSNQPQHF
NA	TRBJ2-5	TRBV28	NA	TGTGCCAGCAGTTTAGTGGCAGGGATTGAGACCCAGTACTTC	CASSLVAGIETQYF